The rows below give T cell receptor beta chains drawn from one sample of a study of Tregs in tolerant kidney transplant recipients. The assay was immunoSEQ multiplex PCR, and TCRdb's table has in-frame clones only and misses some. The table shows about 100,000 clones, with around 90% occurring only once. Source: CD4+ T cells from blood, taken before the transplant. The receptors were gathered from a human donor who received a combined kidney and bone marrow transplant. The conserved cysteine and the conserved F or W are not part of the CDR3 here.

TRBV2	ASSVGGDTQY
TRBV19	ASSPSTGSSYNEQF
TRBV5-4	ASSLGAREAGEQF
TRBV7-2	ASSLKAVITYEQY
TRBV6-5	ASTRVGAVDEKLF
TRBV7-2	ASSSGQGIVYGYT
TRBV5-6	ASSLVEIAYGYT
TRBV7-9	ASSLGGTGNQPQH
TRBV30	AWSVMSTDQPQH
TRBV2	ASSAFRGETYEQY
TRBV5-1	ASSLQGLAGRSSYNEQF
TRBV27	ASRLDREQAWVLYEQY
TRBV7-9	ASSGEKYYGYT
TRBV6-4	ASSDPIYRGAYEQY
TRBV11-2	ASSLERSGNTIY
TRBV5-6	ASSPGGGWVTEAF
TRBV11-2	ASSTARLNTIY
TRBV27	ASTSCGRAGCTGELF
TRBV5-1	ASSLGSSTDTQY
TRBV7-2	ASSPGQRDGGELF
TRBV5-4	ASSSGQGGEKLF
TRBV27	ASSRQGLGPQH
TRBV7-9	ASSLAGANHRIGQF
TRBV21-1	ASSQGWLGQGSWAF
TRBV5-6	ASSLGGLYNEQF
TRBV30	AGRQKLGDTQY
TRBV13	ASSLVGRGRHETQY
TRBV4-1	ASSQVIGGRVGGPWTPGELF
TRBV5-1	ASGESGGTEAF
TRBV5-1	ASSTGQGSNQPQH
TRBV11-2	ASSSRLAGVTDTQY
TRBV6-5	ASRAGTGSYEQY
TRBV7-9	ASSAGQGDTEAF
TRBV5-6	ASSRDRVAGGSTDTQY
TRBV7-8	ASSSQGPTDHIYYGYT
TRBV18	ASSAGRSTDTQY
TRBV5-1	ASSSPGTGQGNEQF
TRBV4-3	ASSQTGTSGGAETQY
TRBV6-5	ASSLTGSNYGYT
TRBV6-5	ASSYSGGRLIYEQY
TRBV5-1	ASSDRIGTEAF
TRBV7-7	ASSLGGGRARETQY
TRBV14	ASSLGGSGNTIY
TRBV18	ASSPETGNGYT
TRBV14	ASSQGLGGEQY
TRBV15	ATSREGTPQREAF